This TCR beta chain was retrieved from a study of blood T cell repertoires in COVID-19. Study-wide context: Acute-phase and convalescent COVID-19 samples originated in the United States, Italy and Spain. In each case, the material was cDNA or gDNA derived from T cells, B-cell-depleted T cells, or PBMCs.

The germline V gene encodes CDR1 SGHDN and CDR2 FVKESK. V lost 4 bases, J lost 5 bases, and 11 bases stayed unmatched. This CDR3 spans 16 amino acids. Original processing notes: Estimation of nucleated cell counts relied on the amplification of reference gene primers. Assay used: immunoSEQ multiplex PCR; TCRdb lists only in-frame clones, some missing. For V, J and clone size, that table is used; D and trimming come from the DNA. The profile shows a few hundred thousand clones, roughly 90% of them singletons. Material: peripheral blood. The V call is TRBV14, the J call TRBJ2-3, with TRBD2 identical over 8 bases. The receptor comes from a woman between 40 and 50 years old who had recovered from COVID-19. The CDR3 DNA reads TGTGCCAGCAGCCCGAGTAGGGCGGGAGGTTTAGATACGCAGTATTTT. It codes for CASSPSRAGGLDTQYF.